The 10 T cell receptor beta chains presented below share a single source sample, sequenced in a study of cytomegalovirus exposure and HLA in healthy donors. Primers for the PCR totalled 60 Vbeta and 13 Jbeta. Sequenced by immunoSEQ multiplex PCR; TCRdb stores in-frame clones only, minus some. This table holds around 130,000 clones, about three quarters found once. Sequences were obtained from PBMCs. These receptors were collected from a woman aged 25 to 39 in good health and CMV-seronegative.

The chain combines TRBV2 with TRBJ2-1; no clear D gene. This CDR3 is 13 amino acids long. V lost 3 bases and J 6 bases, leaving 9 bases between the germline ends. Germline values: CDR1 SNHLY, CDR2 FYNNEI. The chain's CDR3 is CASSDLWANEQFF. CDR3 sequence (DNA): TGTGCCAGCAGTGATCTATGGGCCAATGAGCAGTTCTTC.

V is TRBV27 and J is TRBJ2-2; D is perhaps TRBD2 (6 bases). The germline V and J ends were trimmed by 2 bases and 4 bases, with 11 bases remaining between them. The CDR3 loop spans 15 amino acids. Germline CDR1 reads MNHEY; CDR2 reads SMNVEV (reference sequence). CDR3 nucleotides: TGTGCCAGCAGTTTAGGAGGGGTTGGCACCGGGGAGCTGTTTTTT. Its protein product is CASSLGGVGTGELFF.

The V and J genes are TRBV19 and TRBJ1-2, with D possibly matching TRBD1 (6 bases). CDR1 LNHDA and CDR2 SQIVND come from the germline V gene (reference sequence). This CDR3 spans 16 amino acids. The germline V and J ends were trimmed by 6 bases and 2 bases, with 19 bases remaining between them. The CDR3, as DNA: TGTGCCAGTAGATTAGACCCCTGGGGGCAGAACTATGGCTACACCTTC. Protein: CASRLDPWGQNYGYTF.

V and J are TRBV29-1 and TRBJ2-1; D may be TRBD1 (5 bases). Per germline, CDR1 SQVTM and CDR2 ANQGSEA. V was shortened by 1 base and J by 9 bases, with 13 bases between the two germline ends. This CDR3 is 13 amino acids long. The CDR3 here is CSVEATESSEQFF. CDR3 DNA: TGCAGCGTTGAAGCGACAGAATCCAGTGAGCAGTTCTTC.

This clone was seen a handful of times. The rearrangement uses TRBV9 and TRBJ1-1; the D gene is possibly TRBD1 (5 bases). Trimming took 3 bases from V and 0 from J, leaving 9 bases between them. Germline loops: CDR1 SGDLS, CDR2 YYNGEE. The CDR3 is 14 amino acids. CDR3: CASSGRQMNTEAFF. For the CDR3, the DNA is TGTGCCAGCAGCGGCCGACAGATGAACACTGAAGCTTTCTTT.

The chain has TRBV28 and TRBJ2-6, with D tentatively TRBD2 (5 bases). The CDR3 is 17 amino acids. Germline V gene data show CDR1 as MDHEN and CDR2 as SYDVKM. V gave up 3 bases and J gave up 4 bases, with 16 bases separating them. CDR3 loop: CASSLPLGVVGANVLTF. CDR3 sequence (DNA): TGTGCCAGCAGTTTGCCTCTGGGAGTAGTGGGGGCCAACGTCCTGACTTTC.

As regards this clone: At one end, the junction sequence differs from germline, possibly due to a read error. This sequence joins TRBV7-9 and TRBJ1-6; TRBD1 matches at 7 bases. Germline loops: CDR1 SEHNR, CDR2 FQNEAQ (reference sequence). The CDR3 consists of 15 residues. This CDR3 reads CSSSSETGPLVALHF. The CDR3 DNA follows: TGTTCCAGCAGCTCGGAGACAGGGCCCTTGGTGGCCCTCCACTTT.

V usage is TRBV5-6 and J usage is TRBJ2-2; 7 bases match TRBD2. There are 13 residues in the CDR3. The V gene end was trimmed by 3 bases and the J gene end by 6 bases; junction bases not matched to a gene: 2. CDR1 and CDR2 (germline): SGHDT, YYEEEE. The CDR3 here is CASSWGGAGELFF. CDR3 DNA: TGTGCCAGCAGCTGGGGGGGGGCCGGGGAGCTGTTTTTT.

CDR3: CASSRDSGGSYNEQFF. CDR3 coding DNA: TGCGCCAGCAGCCGGGACAGCGGAGGGTCCTACAATGAGCAGTTCTTC. The rearrangement joins TRBV5-1 to TRBJ2-1, with D possibly matching TRBD1 (7 bases). The CDR3 contains 16 residues. Germline assignment: CDR1 SGHRS and CDR2 YFSETQ. The V and J ends lost 4 bases and 1 base respectively, with 15 bases between them.

This clone was counted a few times. The J gene is TRBJ1-2, the V gene TRBV7-9; D is unresolved. The germline V gene has CDR1 SEHNR and CDR2 FQNEAQ (reference sequence). This CDR3 contains 12 residues. Trimming left V 5 bases short and J 3 bases short, with 7 bases between. The CDR3, as DNA: TGTGCCAGCAGCCGGTTTTACTATGGCTACACCTTC. Translated, it gives CASSRFYYGYTF.